The 18 T cell receptor beta chains below were found in one sample sequenced in a study of STAT5B mutations in CD4+ large granular lymphocyte leukemia. Assay: immunoSEQ multiplex PCR; the TCRdb copy retains only in-frame clones and omits some. The sample consists of tens of thousands of clones, roughly 84% of them appearing once. The sample comprised CD4+ T cells from blood buffy coats. The source is a human donor in good health.

This clone came up a few times. This chain joins TRBV19 and TRBJ1-6, with 7 bases matching TRBD1. CDR3 length: 15 residues. The trim removed 1 base at V and 13 bases at J, leaving 10 bases unmatched. CDR1 and CDR2 (germline): LNHDA, SQIVND (reference sequence). Here the CDR3 reads CASSIGRDSRSPLHF. The CDR3 DNA reads TGTGCCAGTAGTATAGGACGGGACAGCAGATCTCCCCTCCACTTT.

The genes are TRBV7-9 and TRBJ1-2; 7 bases map to TRBD1. Unmatched junction bases numbered 5, after V lost 6 bases and J lost 4 bases. This CDR3 is 13 amino acids long. Germline V gene data show CDR1 as SEHNR and CDR2 as FQNEAQ (reference sequence). CDR3 protein: CASRRDSTYGYTF. DNA of the CDR3: TGTGCCAGCAGAAGGGACAGTACCTATGGCTACACCTTC. Variable domain in full (rest from reference TRBV7-9 and TRBJ1-2): DTGVSQNPRHKITKRGQNVTFRCDPISEHNRLYWYRQTLGQGPEFLTYFQNEAQLEKSRLLSDRFSAERPKGSFSTLEIQRTEQGDSAMYLCASRRDSTYGYTFGSGTRLTVV.

The CDR3 reads CASSVEVNTNYGYTF. For the CDR3, the DNA is TGTGCCAGCAGCGTAGAGGTCAATACTAACTATGGCTACACCTTC. V and J are TRBV9 and TRBJ1-2; D remains unclear. CDR1 is SGDLS and CDR2 is YYNGEE in the germline V gene. The CDR3 loop spans 15 amino acids. The V and J ends lost 0 bases and 0 bases respectively, with 9 bases between them.

Comments on this clone: An end of the junction differs from the germline gene, which may be a read error. The same CDR3 also results from other DNA sequences found in this sample. The V and J genes are TRBV6-5 and TRBJ2-7; 7 bases align to TRBD1. The V gene's germline CDR1 is MNHEY and CDR2 SVGAGI. The CDR3 length is 15 residues. The CDR3 region is CASSYTMGQNYEQYF. In DNA, the CDR3 is TGCGCCAGCAGTTACACCATGGGACAGAACTACGAGCAGTACTTC.

The CDR3 coding sequence is TGCGCCAGCAGCCAAGATTTGGGGGCGAACTCTGGAAACACCATATATTTT. Protein sequence: CASSQDLGANSGNTIYF. The chain combines TRBV4-1 with TRBJ1-3; D is perhaps TRBD1 (6 bases). V lost 0 bases, J lost 0 bases, and 12 bases lay in between. Germline CDR1 and CDR2: MGHRA and YSYEKL. This CDR3 is built from 17 residues.

This clone has just one count. This sequence joins TRBV7-2 and TRBJ1-2, with D perhaps matching TRBD1 (5 bases). CDR1 is SGHTA, CDR2 FQGNSA, per germline. V dropped 4 bases and J dropped 8 bases, with 14 bases sitting between them. The CDR3 totals 13 residues. CDR3 amino acids: CASSWGQAAGYTF. The CDR3 region has the DNA TGTGCCAGCAGCTGGGGCCAGGCGGCCGGCTACACCTTC.

This sequence joins TRBV30 and TRBJ2-4, with D tentatively TRBD1 (6 bases). This CDR3 contains 19 residues. V lost 1 base and J lost 1, with 23 bases in between. Germline loops: CDR1 GTSNPN, CDR2 SVGIG (reference sequence). The CDR3 spells CAWSATLTHRVFAKNIQYF. The DNA for the CDR3 is TGTGCCTGGAGTGCAACTCTCACCCACAGGGTTTTCGCCAAAAACATTCAGTACTTC.

This clone was seen more than once but under ten times. The V call is TRBV2, the J call TRBJ1-6; D unresolved. The CDR3 consists of 15 residues. V was trimmed by 7 bases and J by 7 bases, leaving 17 bases between them. The V gene's germline CDR1 is SNHLY and CDR2 FYNNEI. The CDR3 DNA follows: TGTGCCAGCATACAGCTTAGGCCGGAGAATTCACCCCTCCACTTT. Protein product: CASIQLRPENSPLHF.

The V and J genes are TRBV18 and TRBJ2-1, with 8 bases lining up with TRBD1. The V and J ends lost 6 bases and 7 bases, in that order; junction bases with no gene match: 8. CDR3 length equals 14 residues. Germline V CDR1 and CDR2: KGHSH, LQKENI. CDR3: CASSYGGQVNEQFF. The CDR3 DNA follows: TGTGCCAGCTCCTACGGGGGACAGGTGAATGAGCAGTTCTTC.

The chain couples TRBV19 to TRBJ1-4; 7 bases are a match to TRBD1. The CDR3 runs to 13 residues. The germline V gene has CDR1 LNHDA and CDR2 SQIVND (reference sequence). After removal of 10 bases from V and 0 bases from J, the junction contained 2 bases not matched to a gene. The CDR3: CATTGATNEKLFF. The CDR3 DNA is TGTGCCACCACAGGGGCAACTAATGAAAAACTGTTTTTT.

The chain links TRBV30 to TRBJ2-7; no reliable D call. V was trimmed by 4 bases and J by 3 bases, leaving 16 bases between them. The germline V gene encodes CDR1 GTSNPN and CDR2 SVGIG (reference sequence). The CDR3 is 14 residues long. The DNA for the CDR3 is TGTGCCTGGACAGAGGCAAGTAGGGTCTACGAGCAGTACTTC. Amino acids: CAWTEASRVYEQYF.

The V call is TRBV5-4, the J call TRBJ1-5; D remains unclear. Germline V gene sequence: CDR1 SGHNT, CDR2 YYREEE (reference sequence). V lost 5 bases, J lost 1 base, and 7 bases lay in between. CDR3 size: 13 residues. The CDR3: CASSSGSNQPQHF. The CDR3 bases are TGTGCCAGCAGTTCGGGCAGCAATCAGCCCCAGCATTTT.

This clone came up once. V gene TRBV11-2 combines with J gene TRBJ1-5, with 10 bases that match TRBD1. This CDR3 is 15 amino acids long. After removal of 5 bases from V and 4 bases from J, the junction contained 5 bases not matched to a gene. Germline values: CDR1 SGHAT, CDR2 FQNNGV. The CDR3 DNA follows: TGTGCCAGCAGCCGGGACAGGGGTCAGAATCAGCCCCAGCATTTT. Encoded protein: CASSRDRGQNQPQHF.

This chain connects TRBV7-2 to TRBJ2-7; D gene unclear. This CDR3 is 14 amino acids long. The germline V gene encodes CDR1 SGHTA and CDR2 FQGNSA. V lost 0 bases and J 0 bases, leaving 6 bases between the germline ends. For the CDR3, the DNA is TGTGCCAGCAGCTTAGCACGCGGCTCCTACGAGCAGTACTTC. It yields the protein CASSLARGSYEQYF.

J is TRBJ2-2 and V is TRBV6-5, with TRBD1 matching over 10 bases. Germline V gene sequence: CDR1 MNHEY, CDR2 SVGAGI. V lost 4 bases to trimming and J lost 4 bases; unmatched junction nucleotides: 3. There are 15 residues in the CDR3. CDR3 loop: CASSLRTGGTGELFF. The CDR3 nucleotides read TGTGCCAGCAGTTTAAGGACAGGGGGCACCGGGGAGCTGTTTTTT.

This clone was detected only once. The CDR3 region is CASTGGGLLFQAFF. DNA for the CDR3: TGTGCCAGCACCGGGGGGGGACTACTATTCCAAGCTTTCTTT. This chain joins TRBV6-5 and TRBJ1-1; D possibly corresponds to TRBD1 (5 bases). Deletions cut 7 bases from V and 9 bases from J, with 21 bases between. The CDR3 contains 14 residues. Per germline, CDR1 MNHEY and CDR2 SVGAGI.

In its sample, this clone was seen once. The gene calls are TRBV18 and TRBJ2-5; perhaps D is TRBD1 or TRBD2 (5 bases each). The ends were cut back, 4 bases at V and 5 bases at J, with 11 bases in the middle. The germline CDR1 and CDR2 sequences are KGHSH and LQKENI. This CDR3 comprises 13 residues. The CDR3: CASSLSREETQYF. As DNA, the CDR3 is TGTGCCAGCTCACTATCCAGGGAGGAGACCCAGTACTTC.

The chain carries TRBV30 and TRBJ2-2, with 7 bases aligning to TRBD1. This CDR3 has 16 amino acids. Germline V gene sequence: CDR1 GTSNPN, CDR2 SVGIG (reference sequence). V trimming: 0 bases; J trimming: 4 bases; junction bases outside the gene matches: 8. CDR3 protein: CAWSVIQGYGTGELFF. For the CDR3, the DNA is TGTGCCTGGAGTGTTATACAGGGGTACGGCACCGGGGAGCTGTTTTTT.